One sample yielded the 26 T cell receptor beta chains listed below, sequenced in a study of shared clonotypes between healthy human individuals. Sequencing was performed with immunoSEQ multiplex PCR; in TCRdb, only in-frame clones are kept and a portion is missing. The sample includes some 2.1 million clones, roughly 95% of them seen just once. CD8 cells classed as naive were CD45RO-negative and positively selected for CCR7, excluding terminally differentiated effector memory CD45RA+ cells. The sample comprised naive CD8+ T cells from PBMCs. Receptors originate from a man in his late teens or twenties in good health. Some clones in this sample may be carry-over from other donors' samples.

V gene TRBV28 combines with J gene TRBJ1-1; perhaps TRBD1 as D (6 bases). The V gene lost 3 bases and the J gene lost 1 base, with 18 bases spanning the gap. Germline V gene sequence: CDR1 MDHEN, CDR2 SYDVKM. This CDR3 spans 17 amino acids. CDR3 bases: TGTGCCAGCAGTTTGGGGGCTCGGGGTTGGGAGAACACTGAAGCTTTCTTT. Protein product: CASSLGARGWENTEAFF.

CDR3 protein: CASSEGSAYEQYF. In DNA form, the CDR3 reads TGCGCCAGCAGTGAGGGGTCAGCCTACGAGCAGTACTTC. The chain has TRBV10-1 and TRBJ2-7, with D hard to call. V was trimmed by 2 bases and J by 2 bases, leaving 7 bases between them. The CDR3 extends over 13 amino acids. Germline V gene sequence: CDR1 WNHNN, CDR2 SYGVQD (reference sequence).

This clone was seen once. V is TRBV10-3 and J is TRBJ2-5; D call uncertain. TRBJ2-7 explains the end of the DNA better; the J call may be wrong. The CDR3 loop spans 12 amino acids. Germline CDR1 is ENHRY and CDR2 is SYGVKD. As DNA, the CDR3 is TGTGCCATCAGTGAGAGTGGGTACGAGCAGTACTTC. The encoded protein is CAISESGYEQYF.

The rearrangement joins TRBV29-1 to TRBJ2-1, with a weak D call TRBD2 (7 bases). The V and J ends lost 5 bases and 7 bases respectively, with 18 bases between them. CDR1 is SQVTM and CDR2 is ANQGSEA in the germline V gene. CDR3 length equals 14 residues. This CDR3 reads CSVWGGREANEQFF. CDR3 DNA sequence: TGCAGCGTTTGGGGGGGCAGGGAAGCGAATGAGCAGTTCTTC.

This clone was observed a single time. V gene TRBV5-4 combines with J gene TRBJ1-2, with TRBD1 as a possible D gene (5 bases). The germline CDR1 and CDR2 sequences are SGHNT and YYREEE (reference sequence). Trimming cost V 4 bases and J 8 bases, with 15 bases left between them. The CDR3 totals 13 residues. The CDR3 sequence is CASSTRTEGGYTF. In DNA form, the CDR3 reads TGTGCCAGCAGCACTAGGACGGAGGGGGGCTACACCTTC. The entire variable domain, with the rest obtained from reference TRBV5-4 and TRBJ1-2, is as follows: ETGVTQSPTHLIKTRGQQVTLRCSSQSGHNTVSWYQQALGQGPQFIFQYYREEENGRGNFPPRFSGLQFPNYSSELNVNALELDDSALYLCASSTRTEGGYTFGSGTRLTVV.

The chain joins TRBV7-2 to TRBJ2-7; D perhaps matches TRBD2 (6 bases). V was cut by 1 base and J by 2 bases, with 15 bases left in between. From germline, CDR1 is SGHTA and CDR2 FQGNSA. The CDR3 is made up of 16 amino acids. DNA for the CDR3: TGTGCCAGCAGCTTAGGGGCCGGGGGTTGGGCCTACGAGCAGTACTTC. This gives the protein CASSLGAGGWAYEQYF.

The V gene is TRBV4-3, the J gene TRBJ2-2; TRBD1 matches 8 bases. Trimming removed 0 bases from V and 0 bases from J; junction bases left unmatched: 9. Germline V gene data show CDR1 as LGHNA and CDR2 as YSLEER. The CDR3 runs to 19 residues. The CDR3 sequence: CASSQDQGAGLANTGELFF. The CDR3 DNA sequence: TGCGCCAGCAGCCAAGATCAGGGGGCCGGACTTGCGAACACCGGGGAGCTGTTTTTT.

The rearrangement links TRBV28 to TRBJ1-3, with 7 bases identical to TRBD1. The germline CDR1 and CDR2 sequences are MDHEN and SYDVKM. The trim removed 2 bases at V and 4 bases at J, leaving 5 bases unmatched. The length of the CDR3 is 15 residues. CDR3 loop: CASSLGTATGNTIYF. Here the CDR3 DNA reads TGTGCCAGCAGTTTAGGGACAGCGACCGGAAACACCATATATTTT.

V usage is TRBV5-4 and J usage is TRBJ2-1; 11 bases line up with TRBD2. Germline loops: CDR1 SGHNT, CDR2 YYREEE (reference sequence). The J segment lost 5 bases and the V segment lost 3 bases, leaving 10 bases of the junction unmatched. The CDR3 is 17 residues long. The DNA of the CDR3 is TGTGCCAGCAGCTGGCTGGGGGAGGGACTAGCGGACAATGAGCAGTTCTTC. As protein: CASSWLGEGLADNEQFF.

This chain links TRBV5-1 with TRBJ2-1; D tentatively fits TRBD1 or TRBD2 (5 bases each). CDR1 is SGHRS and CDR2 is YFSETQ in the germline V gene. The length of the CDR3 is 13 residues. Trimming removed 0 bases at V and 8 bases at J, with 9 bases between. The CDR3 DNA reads TGCGCCAGCAGCTTGGGAGGGGATGATGAGCAGTTCTTC. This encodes CASSLGGDDEQFF.

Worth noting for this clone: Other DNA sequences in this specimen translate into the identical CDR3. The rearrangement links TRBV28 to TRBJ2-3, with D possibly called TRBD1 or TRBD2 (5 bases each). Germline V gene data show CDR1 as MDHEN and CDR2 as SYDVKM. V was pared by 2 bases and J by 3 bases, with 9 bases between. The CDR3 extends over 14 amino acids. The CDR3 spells CASSLRGGTDTQYF. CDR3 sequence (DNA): TGTGCCAGCAGTTTAAGGGGCGGGACAGATACGCAGTATTTT.

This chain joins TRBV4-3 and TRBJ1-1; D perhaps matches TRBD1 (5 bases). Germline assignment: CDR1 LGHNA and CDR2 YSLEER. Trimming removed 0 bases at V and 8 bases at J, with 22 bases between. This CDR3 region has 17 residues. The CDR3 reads CASSQDRPPGGTGEAFF. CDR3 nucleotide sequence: TGCGCCAGCAGCCAAGATCGCCCCCCCGGGGGTACAGGCGAAGCTTTCTTT.

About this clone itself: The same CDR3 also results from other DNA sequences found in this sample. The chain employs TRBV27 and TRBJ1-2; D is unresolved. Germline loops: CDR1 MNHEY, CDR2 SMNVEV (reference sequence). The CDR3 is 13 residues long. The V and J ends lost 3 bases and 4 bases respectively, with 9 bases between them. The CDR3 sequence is CASSFGQTYGYTF. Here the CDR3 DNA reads TGTGCCAGCAGTTTCGGTCAGACCTATGGCTACACCTTC.

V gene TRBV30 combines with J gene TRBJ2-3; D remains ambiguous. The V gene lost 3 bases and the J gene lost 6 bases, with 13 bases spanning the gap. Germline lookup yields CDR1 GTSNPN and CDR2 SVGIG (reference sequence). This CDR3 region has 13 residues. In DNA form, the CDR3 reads TGTGCCTGGAGGGGCGGAAATAAGGATACGCAGTATTTT. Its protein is CAWRGGNKDTQYF.

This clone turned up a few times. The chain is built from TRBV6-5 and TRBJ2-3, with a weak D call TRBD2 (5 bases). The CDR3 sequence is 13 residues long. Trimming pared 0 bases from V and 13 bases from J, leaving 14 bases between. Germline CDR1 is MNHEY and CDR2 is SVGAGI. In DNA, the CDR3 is TGTGCCAGCAGTTACTCAGAGCGGCTCCCAGAGTATTTT. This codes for CASSYSERLPEYF.

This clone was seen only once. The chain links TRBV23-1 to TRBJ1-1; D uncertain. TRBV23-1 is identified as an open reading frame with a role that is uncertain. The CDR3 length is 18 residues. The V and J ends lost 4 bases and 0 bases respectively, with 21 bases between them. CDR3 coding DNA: TGCGCCAGCAGTCTTAGTAAAGCCCCAAGGGCAATGAACACTGAAGCTTTCTTT. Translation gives CASSLSKAPRAMNTEAFF.

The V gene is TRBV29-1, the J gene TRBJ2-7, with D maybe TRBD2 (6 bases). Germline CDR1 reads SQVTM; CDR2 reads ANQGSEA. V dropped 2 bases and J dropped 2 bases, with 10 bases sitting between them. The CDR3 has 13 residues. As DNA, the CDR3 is TGCAGCGTTGAATGGGGGACTCCCTACGAGCAGTACTTC. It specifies CSVEWGTPYEQYF.

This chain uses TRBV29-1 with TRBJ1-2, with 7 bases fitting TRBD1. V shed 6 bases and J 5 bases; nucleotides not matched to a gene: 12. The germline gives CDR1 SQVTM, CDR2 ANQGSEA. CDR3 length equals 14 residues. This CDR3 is CSVLPRDRLYGYTF. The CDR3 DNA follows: TGCAGCGTCTTACCCCGGGACAGACTTTATGGCTACACCTTC. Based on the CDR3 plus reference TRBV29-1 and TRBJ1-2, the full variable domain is SAVISQKPSRDICQRGTSLTIQCQVDSQVTMMFWYRQQPGQSLTLIATANQGSEATYESGFVIDKFPISRPNLTFSTLTVSNMSPEDSSIYLCSVLPRDRLYGYTFGSGTRLTVV.

The CDR3 sequence: CASSQAIHYEQYF. The DNA of the CDR3 is TGTGCCAGCAGCCAAGCGATCCATTACGAGCAGTACTTC. V gene TRBV4-2 combines with J gene TRBJ2-7; no definite D call. From germline, CDR1 is LGHNA and CDR2 YNFKEQ. V shed 1 base and J shed 4 bases, with 8 bases lying between them. The length of the CDR3 is 13 residues.

In DNA form, the CDR3 reads TGTGCCAGCAGTTCCCGGAAAGGGCGGACTACCGATCAGCCCCAGCATTTT. Translating it yields CASSSRKGRTTDQPQHF. The rearrangement links TRBV28 to TRBJ1-5, with D unclear. Per the germline V gene, CDR1 is MDHEN and CDR2 is SYDVKM. Deletions cut 4 bases from V and 5 bases from J, with 21 bases between. This CDR3 is 17 amino acids long.

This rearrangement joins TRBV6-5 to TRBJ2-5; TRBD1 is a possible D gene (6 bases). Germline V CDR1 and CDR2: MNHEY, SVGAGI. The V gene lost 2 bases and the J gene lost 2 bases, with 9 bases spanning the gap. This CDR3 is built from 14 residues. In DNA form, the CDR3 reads TGTGCCAGCAGTTACCTGGACAGTCAAGAGACCCAGTACTTC. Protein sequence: CASSYLDSQETQYF.

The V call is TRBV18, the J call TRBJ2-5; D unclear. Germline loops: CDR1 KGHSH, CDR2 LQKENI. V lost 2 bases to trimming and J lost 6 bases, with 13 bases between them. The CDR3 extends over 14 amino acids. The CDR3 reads CASSPDMGFQTQYF. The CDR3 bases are TGTGCCAGCTCACCAGACATGGGGTTTCAGACCCAGTACTTC.

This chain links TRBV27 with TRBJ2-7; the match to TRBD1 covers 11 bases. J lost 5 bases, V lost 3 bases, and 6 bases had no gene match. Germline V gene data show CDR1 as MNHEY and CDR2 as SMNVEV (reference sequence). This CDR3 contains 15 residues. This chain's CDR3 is CASSLGTGGIHEQYF. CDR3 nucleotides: TGTGCCAGCAGTTTGGGGACAGGGGGTATCCACGAGCAGTACTTC.

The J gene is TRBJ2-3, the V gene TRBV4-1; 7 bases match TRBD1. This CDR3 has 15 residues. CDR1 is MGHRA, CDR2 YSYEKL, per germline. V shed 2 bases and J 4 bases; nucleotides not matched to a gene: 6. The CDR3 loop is CASSQPGGRADTQYF. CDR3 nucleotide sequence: TGCGCCAGCAGCCAACCAGGGGGAAGGGCAGATACGCAGTATTTT.

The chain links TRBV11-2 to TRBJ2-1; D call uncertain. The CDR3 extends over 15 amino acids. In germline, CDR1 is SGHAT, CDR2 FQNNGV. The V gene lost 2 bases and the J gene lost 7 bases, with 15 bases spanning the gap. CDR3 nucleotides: TGTGCCAGCAGCTTATTCAATAGATGGAAGAATGAGCAGTTCTTC. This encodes CASSLFNRWKNEQFF.

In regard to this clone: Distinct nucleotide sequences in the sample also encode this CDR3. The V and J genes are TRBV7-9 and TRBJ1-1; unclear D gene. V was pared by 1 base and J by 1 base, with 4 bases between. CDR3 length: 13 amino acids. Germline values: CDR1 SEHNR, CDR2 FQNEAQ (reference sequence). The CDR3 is CASSLGKNTEAFF. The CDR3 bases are TGTGCCAGCAGCTTAGGAAAGAACACTGAAGCTTTCTTT.